The rows below give T cell receptor beta chains drawn from one sample of a study of CD8+ T cells in alopecia areata. The protocol was immunoSEQ multiplex PCR, while the TCRdb copy is restricted to in-frame clones and leaves out a portion. The sample contains about 170,000 clones, approximately 52% of which appear only once. The source material was CD4+ T cells sorted from blood, sampled at approximately week 55, from a patient treated with tofacitinib. The source of these receptors is a human donor with alopecia areata. CDR3s leave out the opening cysteine and the closing phenylalanine or tryptophan.

v_call cdr3_aa
TRBV4-2 ASSQQPDNPVETQY
TRBV6-5 ASSYSEGRPSYEQY
TRBV29-1 SGGTGTYEQY
TRBV9 ASSVSRRTSGGTDTQY
TRBV30 AWRLTGWETQY
TRBV29-1 SVVVRGPWTEAF
TRBV9 ASSVEAGPYGYT
TRBV5-1 ASNDGTSGGYNEQF
TRBV29-1 SVDSPEHTDTQY
TRBV11-1 ASSFTDGPSYNEQF
TRBV27 ASSLEQGISPLH
TRBV29-1 SVAPGTGISYEQY
TRBV4-1 ASSQGSPTGGGNTIY
TRBV2 ASSGGTSDTQY
TRBV5-6 ASSFRGGFGEKLF
TRBV27 ASSFASYNSPLH
TRBV29-1 SVGTVGAGANVLT
TRBV10-3 AISESTAQETQY
TRBV6-1 ASSEGGSSYEQY
TRBV13 ASTLTSRTDTQY
TRBV19 ASSIDRGRAEAF
TRBV30 AWSVGGLGGPLH
TRBV30 AWTGGPDTQY
TRBV29-1 SVDREGVGGELF
TRBV29-1 SVDPSGHYGYT
TRBV15 ATSSPPGREQF
TRBV27 ASNRIGAEETQY
TRBV6-6 ASTPFAGGAGNTIY
TRBV5-6 ASTLGASKYSPLH
TRBV5-1 ASSLSGGANEQY
TRBV15 ATSRADRDEQY
TRBV19 ASSPNTGMGHGGTEAF
TRBV25-1 ASSEYTATNEKLF
TRBV2 ASSEMGNQPQH
TRBV29-1 SVERTPILYEQY